This is a list of T cell receptor beta chains from one sample in a study of cytomegalovirus exposure and HLA in healthy donors. Generated by immunoSEQ multiplex PCR, the TCRdb table keeps only in-frame clones and is missing some. Of 90,000 to 95,000 clones detected, around 81% appear once; the ten largest clones hold 0.5% to 0.65%. Input material: PBMCs. The receptor set was obtained from a man aged 25 to 40 in good health and CMV-seronegative. CDR3s include the opening cysteine and the closing phenylalanine or tryptophan. The D gene is left open where the match is weak.

cdr3_aa	cdr3_nt	v_call	j_call	d_call
CASSLAGPVRGGPVQETQYF	TGTGCCAGCAGCTTAGCCGGTCCTGTCCGCGGGGGGCCGGTACAAGAGACCCAGTACTTC	TRBV7-6	TRBJ2-5	TRBD2